One and the same sample provided the 6 T cell receptor beta chains below, sequenced in a study of shared clonotypes between healthy human individuals. The data were produced by immunoSEQ multiplex PCR, yet TCRdb's version contains in-frame clones alone and is incomplete. The sample lists hundreds of thousands of clones, roughly 95% occurring once. Only CD45RO-negative cells positively selected for CCR7 counted as naive CD8 cells, so terminally differentiated effector memory CD45RA+ cells were excluded. Sequencing input: naive CD8+ T cells sorted from blood. The receptors were sampled from a woman aged 25-40 years in good health.

V usage is TRBV5-1 and J usage is TRBJ1-1, with 9 bases that match TRBD1. Germline V gene sequence: CDR1 SGHRS, CDR2 YFSETQ. The CDR3 runs 17 residues. The junction had 10 bases not matched to a gene; V was cut back by 3 bases and J by 1 base. The CDR3 protein is CASSSNTQGAANTEAFF. In DNA, the CDR3 is TGCGCCAGCAGCTCGAACACACAGGGGGCTGCGAACACTGAAGCTTTCTTT.

This rearrangement joins TRBV28 to TRBJ1-1; no reliable D call. The CDR3 covers 14 residues. Trimming removed 7 bases from V and 3 bases from J, with 15 bases in between. CDR1 and CDR2 (germline): MDHEN, SYDVKM. Here the CDR3 DNA reads TGTGCCAGCAACCCGGGAACGGTCGACACTGAAGCTTTCTTT. This sequence encodes CASNPGTVDTEAFF.

This chain connects TRBV27 to TRBJ2-7; 13 bases are shared with TRBD2. This CDR3 spans 14 amino acids. With V trimmed by 4 bases and J by 6 bases, 3 bases remained unmatched. CDR1 is MNHEY, CDR2 SMNVEV, per germline (reference sequence). In nucleotides, the CDR3 is TGTGCCAGCAGTTGGACTAGCGGGAGCTTCGAGCAGTACTTC. Protein product: CASSWTSGSFEQYF.

The chain has TRBV4-1 and TRBJ2-1, with TRBD2 matching over 10 bases. The CDR3 consists of 14 residues. Germline-derived CDR1 and CDR2 are MGHRA and YSYEKL. The junction had 11 bases not matched to a gene; V was cut back by 5 bases and J by 13 bases. The CDR3 reads CASSSQGTSGTQFF. The CDR3 DNA reads as TGCGCCAGCAGCTCACAGGGAACTAGCGGGACCCAGTTCTTC.

The chain combines TRBV28 with TRBJ2-1, with 7 bases aligning to TRBD1. Trimming removed 5 bases from V and 2 bases from J; junction bases left unmatched: 9. The germline V gene has CDR1 MDHEN and CDR2 SYDVKM. This CDR3 is built from 16 residues. The CDR3 spells CASSPLDRVPYNEQFF. The DNA for the CDR3 is TGTGCCAGCAGTCCCCTCGACAGGGTGCCCTACAATGAGCAGTTCTTC.

J is TRBJ2-7 and V is TRBV4-1; D perhaps matches TRBD1 (5 bases). Germline lookup yields CDR1 MGHRA and CDR2 YSYEKL. Trimming shortened V by 1 base and J by 1 base, and 8 bases separated the two germline ends. This CDR3 spans 14 amino acids. CDR3 sequence reads: CASSQARTSYEQYF. CDR3 nucleotides: TGCGCCAGCAGCCAAGCGCGGACATCCTACGAGCAGTACTTC.